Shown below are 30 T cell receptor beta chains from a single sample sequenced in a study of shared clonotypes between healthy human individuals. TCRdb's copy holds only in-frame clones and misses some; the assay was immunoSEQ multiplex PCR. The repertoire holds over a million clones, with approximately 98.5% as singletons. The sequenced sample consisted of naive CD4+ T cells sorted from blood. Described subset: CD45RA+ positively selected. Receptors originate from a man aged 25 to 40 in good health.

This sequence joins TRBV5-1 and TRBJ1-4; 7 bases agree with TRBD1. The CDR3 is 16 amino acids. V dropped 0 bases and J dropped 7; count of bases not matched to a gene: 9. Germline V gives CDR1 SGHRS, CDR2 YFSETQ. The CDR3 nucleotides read TGCGCCAGCAGCTTGGGGGCGGACAGGACGGGTGAAAAACTGTTTTTT. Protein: CASSLGADRTGEKLFF.

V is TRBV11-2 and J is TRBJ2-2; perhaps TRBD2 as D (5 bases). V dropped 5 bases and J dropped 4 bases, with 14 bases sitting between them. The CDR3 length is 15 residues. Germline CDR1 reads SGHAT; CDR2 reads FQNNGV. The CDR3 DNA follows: TGTGCCAGCAGCCTCCGAGCGGTGATCACCGGGGAGCTGTTTTTT. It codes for CASSLRAVITGELFF.

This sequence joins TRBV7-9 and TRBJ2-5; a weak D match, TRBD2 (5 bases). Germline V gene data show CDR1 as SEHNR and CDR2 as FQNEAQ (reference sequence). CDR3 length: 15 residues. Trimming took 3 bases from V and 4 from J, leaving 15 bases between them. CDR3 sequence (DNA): TGTGCCAGCAGCTTCCTTTTAACTAGTAGAGAGACCCAGTACTTC. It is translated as CASSFLLTSRETQYF.

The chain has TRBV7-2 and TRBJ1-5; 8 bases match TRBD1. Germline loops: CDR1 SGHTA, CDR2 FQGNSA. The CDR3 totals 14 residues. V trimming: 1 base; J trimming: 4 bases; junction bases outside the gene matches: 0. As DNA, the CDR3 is TGTGCCAGCAGCTTAGGGACAGGGAATCAGCCCCAGCATTTT. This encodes CASSLGTGNQPQHF. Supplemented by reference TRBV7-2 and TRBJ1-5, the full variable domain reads GAGVSQSPSNKVTEKGKDVELRCDPISGHTALYWYRQSLGQGLEFLIYFQGNSAPDKSGLPSDRFSAERTGGSVSTLTIQRTQQEDSAVYLCASSLGTGNQPQHFGDGTRLSIL.

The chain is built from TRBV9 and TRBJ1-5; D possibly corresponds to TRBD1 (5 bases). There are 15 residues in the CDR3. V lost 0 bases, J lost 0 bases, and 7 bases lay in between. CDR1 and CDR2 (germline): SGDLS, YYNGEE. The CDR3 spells CASSVGTNSNQPQHF. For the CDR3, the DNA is TGTGCCAGCAGCGTAGGGACAAATAGCAATCAGCCCCAGCATTTT.

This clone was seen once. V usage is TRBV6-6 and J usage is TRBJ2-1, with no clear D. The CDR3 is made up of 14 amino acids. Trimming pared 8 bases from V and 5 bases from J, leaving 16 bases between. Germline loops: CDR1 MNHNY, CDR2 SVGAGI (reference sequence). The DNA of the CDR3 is TGTGCCAGCTCCTCCTTCCCATACGACAATGAGCAGTTCTTC. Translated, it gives CASSSFPYDNEQFF.

CDR3 nucleotides: TGTGCCAGCAGCCAAGCCCACGGAATGAACACTGAAGCTTTCTTT. Translated, it gives CASSQAHGMNTEAFF. V and J are TRBV14 and TRBJ1-1; D gene ambiguous. Germline values: CDR1 SGHDN, CDR2 FVKESK. The CDR3 is 15 residues long. Trimming removed 1 base from V and 0 bases from J, with 9 bases in between.

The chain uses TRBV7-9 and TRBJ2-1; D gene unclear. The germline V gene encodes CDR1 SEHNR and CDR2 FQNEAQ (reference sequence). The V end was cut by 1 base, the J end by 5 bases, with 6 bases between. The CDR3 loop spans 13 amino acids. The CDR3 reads CASSLVADNEQFF. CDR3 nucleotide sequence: TGTGCCAGCAGCTTAGTTGCCGACAATGAGCAGTTCTTC.

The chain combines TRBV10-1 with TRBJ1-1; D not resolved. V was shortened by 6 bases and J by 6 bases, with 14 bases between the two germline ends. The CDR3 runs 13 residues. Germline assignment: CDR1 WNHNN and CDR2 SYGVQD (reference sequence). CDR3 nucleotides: TGCGCCAGCAGGCCCCGCCCCGACGCTGAAGCTTTCTTT. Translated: CASRPRPDAEAFF.

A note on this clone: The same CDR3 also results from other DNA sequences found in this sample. The CDR3 region has the DNA TGCGCCAGCAGCTTGGTGGGGTCGAGCACAGATACGCAGTATTTT. Its protein product is CASSLVGSSTDTQYF. This rearrangement joins TRBV5-1 to TRBJ2-3; D call uncertain. Trimming left V 0 bases short and J 0 bases short, with 8 bases between. This CDR3 is 15 amino acids long. Per germline, CDR1 SGHRS and CDR2 YFSETQ.

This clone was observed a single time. This CDR3 reads CASSLGDRSGNTIYF. The CDR3, as DNA: TGTGCCAGCAGCTTGGGGGACAGGTCTGGAAACACCATATATTTT. The chain is built from TRBV13 and TRBJ1-3, with 8 bases identical to TRBD1. V trimming: 3 bases; J trimming: 1 base; junction bases outside the gene matches: 2. CDR1 PRHDT and CDR2 FYEKMQ come from the germline V gene (reference sequence). This CDR3 is 15 amino acids long. Combining the CDR3 with reference TRBV13 and TRBJ1-3 gives the whole variable domain AAGVIQSPRHLIKEKRETATLKCYPIPRHDTVYWYQQGPGQDPQFLISFYEKMQSDKGSIPDRFSAQQFSDYHSELNMSSLELGDSALYFCASSLGDRSGNTIYFGEGSWLTVV.

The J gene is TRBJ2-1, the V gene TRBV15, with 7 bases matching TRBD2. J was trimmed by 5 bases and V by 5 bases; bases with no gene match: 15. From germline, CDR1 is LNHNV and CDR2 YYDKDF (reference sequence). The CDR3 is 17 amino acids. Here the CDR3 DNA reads TGTGCCACCAGCCCCTCCGGCGGGAGAGACCAAGACAATGAGCAGTTCTTC. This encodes CATSPSGGRDQDNEQFF.

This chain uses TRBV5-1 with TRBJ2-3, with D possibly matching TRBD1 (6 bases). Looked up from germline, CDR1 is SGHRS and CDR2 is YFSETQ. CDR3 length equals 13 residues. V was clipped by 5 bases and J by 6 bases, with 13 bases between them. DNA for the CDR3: TGCGCCAGCAGAAGTCAGGGGAAGGATACGCAGTATTTT. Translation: CASRSQGKDTQYF.

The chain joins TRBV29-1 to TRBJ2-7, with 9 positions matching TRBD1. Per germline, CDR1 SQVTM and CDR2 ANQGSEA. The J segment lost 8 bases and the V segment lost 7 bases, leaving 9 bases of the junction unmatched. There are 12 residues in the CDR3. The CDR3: CSGRDRDFQQYF. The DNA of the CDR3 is TGCAGCGGCCGGGACAGGGATTTCCAGCAGTACTTC.

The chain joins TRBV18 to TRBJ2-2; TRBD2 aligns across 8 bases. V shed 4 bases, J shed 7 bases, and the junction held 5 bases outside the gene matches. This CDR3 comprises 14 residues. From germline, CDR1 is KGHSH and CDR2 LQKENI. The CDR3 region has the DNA TGTGCCAGCTCACAAAGCGGGAGTGACGGGGAGCTGTTTTTT. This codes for CASSQSGSDGELFF.

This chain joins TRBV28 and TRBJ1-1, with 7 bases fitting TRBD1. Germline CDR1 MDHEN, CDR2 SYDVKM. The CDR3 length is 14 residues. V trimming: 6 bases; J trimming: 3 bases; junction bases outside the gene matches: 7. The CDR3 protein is CASRVRGRDTEAFF. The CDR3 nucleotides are TGTGCCAGCAGGGTAAGGGGGCGCGACACTGAAGCTTTCTTT.

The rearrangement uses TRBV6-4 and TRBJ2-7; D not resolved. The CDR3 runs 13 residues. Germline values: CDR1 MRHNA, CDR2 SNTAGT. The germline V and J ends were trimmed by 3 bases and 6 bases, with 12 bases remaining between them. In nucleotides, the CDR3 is TGTGCCAGCAGTGAGCCCCATCCGGGCGAGCAGTACTTC. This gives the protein CASSEPHPGEQYF.

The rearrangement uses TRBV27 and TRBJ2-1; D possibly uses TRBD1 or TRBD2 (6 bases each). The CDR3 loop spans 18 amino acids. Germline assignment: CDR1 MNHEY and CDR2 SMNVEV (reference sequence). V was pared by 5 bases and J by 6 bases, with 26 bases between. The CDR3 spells CASSRRNPSGGGTNEQFF. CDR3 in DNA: TGTGCCAGCAGTCGGAGAAATCCCTCCGGAGGGGGTACCAATGAGCAGTTCTTC.

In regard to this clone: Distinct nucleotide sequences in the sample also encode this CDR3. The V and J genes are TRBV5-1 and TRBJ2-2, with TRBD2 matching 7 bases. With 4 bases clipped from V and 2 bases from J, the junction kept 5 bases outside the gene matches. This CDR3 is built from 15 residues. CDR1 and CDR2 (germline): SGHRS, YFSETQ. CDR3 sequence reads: CASSQRGGNTGELFF. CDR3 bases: TGCGCCAGCAGCCAGCGGGGAGGTAACACCGGGGAGCTGTTTTTT.

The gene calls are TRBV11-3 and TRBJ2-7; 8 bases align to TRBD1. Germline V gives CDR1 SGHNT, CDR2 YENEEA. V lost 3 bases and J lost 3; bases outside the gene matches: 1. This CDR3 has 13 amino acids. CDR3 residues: CASSFGTGYEQYF. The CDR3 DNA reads TGTGCCAGCAGCTTCGGGACAGGCTACGAGCAGTACTTC.

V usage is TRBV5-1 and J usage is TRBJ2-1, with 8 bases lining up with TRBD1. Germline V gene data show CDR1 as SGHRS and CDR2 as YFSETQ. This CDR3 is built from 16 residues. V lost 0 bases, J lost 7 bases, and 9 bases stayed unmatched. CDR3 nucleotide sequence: TGCGCCAGCAGCTTGGCCGTCAGGGGGCTTGGGAATGAGCAGTTCTTC. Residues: CASSLAVRGLGNEQFF.

This CDR3 is CATTLGGGAREQYF. CDR3 nucleotides: TGTGCCACCACCTTAGGTGGGGGGGCTAGGGAGCAGTACTTC. The chain uses TRBV28 and TRBJ2-7, with TRBD2 as a possible D gene (7 bases). This CDR3 is built from 14 residues. The ends were cut back, 10 bases at V and 7 bases at J, with 23 bases in the middle. Germline CDR1 is MDHEN and CDR2 is SYDVKM.

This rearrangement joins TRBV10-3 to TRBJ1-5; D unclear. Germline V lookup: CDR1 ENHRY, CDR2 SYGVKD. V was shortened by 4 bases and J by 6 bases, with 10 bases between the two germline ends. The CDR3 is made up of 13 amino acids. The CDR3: CAISGRNRQPQHF. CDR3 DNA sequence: TGTGCCATCAGTGGGCGGAATCGTCAGCCCCAGCATTTT.

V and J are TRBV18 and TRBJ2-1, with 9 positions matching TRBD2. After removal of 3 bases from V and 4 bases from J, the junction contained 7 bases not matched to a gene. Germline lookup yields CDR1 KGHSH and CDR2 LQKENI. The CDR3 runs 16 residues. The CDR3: CASSPLWREGYNEQFF. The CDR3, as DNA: TGTGCCAGCTCACCCCTCTGGCGGGAGGGTTACAATGAGCAGTTCTTC.

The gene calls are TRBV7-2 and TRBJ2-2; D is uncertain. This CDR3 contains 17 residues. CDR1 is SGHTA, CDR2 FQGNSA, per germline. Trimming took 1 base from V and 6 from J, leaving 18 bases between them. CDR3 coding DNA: TGTGCCAGCAGCTTAGTACGATGGGGTCAGGTTTCCGGGGAGCTGTTTTTT. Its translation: CASSLVRWGQVSGELFF.

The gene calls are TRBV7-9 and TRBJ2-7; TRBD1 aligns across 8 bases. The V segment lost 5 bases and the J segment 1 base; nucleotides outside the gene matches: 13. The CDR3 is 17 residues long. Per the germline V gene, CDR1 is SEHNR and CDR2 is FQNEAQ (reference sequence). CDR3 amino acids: CASSHPRGRDRSYEQYF. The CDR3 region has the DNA TGTGCCAGCAGCCACCCACGAGGTCGGGACAGGTCCTACGAGCAGTACTTC.

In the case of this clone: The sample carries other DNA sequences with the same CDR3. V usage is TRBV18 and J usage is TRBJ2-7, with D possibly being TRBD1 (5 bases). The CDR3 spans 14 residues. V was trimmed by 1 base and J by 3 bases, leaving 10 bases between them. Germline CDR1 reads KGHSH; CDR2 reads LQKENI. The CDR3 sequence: CASSPLAGNYEQYF. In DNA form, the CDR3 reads TGTGCCAGCTCACCACTCGCAGGGAACTACGAGCAGTACTTC.

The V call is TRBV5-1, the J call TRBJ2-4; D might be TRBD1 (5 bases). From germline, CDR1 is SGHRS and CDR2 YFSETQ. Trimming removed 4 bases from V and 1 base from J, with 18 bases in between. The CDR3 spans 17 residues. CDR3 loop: CASSTRFDPGAKNIQYF. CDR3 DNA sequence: TGCGCCAGCAGCACTCGGTTTGACCCAGGGGCCAAAAACATTCAGTACTTC.

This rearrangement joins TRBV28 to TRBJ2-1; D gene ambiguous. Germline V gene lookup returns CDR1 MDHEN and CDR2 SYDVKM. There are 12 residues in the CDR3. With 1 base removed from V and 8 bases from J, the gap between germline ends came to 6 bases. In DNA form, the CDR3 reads TGTGCCAGCAGTTTATCGCGGTATGAGCAGTTCTTC. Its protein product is CASSLSRYEQFF.

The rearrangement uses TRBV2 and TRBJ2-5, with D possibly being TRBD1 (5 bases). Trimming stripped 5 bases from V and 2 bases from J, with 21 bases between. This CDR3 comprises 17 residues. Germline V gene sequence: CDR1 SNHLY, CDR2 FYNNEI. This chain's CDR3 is CASSNPPLGRQQETQYF. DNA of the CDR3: TGTGCCAGCAGTAATCCGCCGCTGGGGCGACAGCAAGAGACCCAGTACTTC.